Shown below are 5 T cell receptor beta chains from a single sample sequenced in a study of T cell responses to AZD1222 COVID-19 vaccine. Clones were sequenced by immunoSEQ multiplex PCR, and TCRdb holds only the in-frame ones, with some missing. Of approximately 100,000 clones listed, approximately 87% were seen once; the top ten hold about 3.3%. Sequenced material: peripheral blood, taken on day 0 of AZD1222 vaccination. The receptor source for this set is an adult in good health.

This clone was seen a handful of times. This chain connects TRBV4-3 to TRBJ1-2, with 8 bases fitting TRBD1. This CDR3 contains 14 residues. Germline lookup yields CDR1 LGHNA and CDR2 YSLEER. V lost 4 bases, J lost 2 bases, and 3 bases stayed unmatched. The CDR3 DNA reads TGCGCCAGCAGCCCCCGGACAGGGAACTATGGCTACACCTTC. It yields the protein CASSPRTGNYGYTF.

The rearrangement uses TRBV6-5 and TRBJ2-1; D may correspond to TRBD1 or TRBD2 (5 bases each). Trimming took off 6 bases at V and 7 bases at J, with 19 bases between the two ends. CDR1 is MNHEY, CDR2 SVGAGI, per germline. The CDR3 length is 15 residues. CDR3 sequence (DNA): TGTGCCAGCAGCGCGTCCGGGACCCTAAGGAATGAGCAGTTCTTC. Translated: CASSASGTLRNEQFF.

The genes are TRBV7-2 and TRBJ1-2; the match to TRBD1 covers 8 bases. The trim removed 7 bases at V and 2 bases at J, leaving 12 bases unmatched. This CDR3 is 16 amino acids long. Germline V gene lookup returns CDR1 SGHTA and CDR2 FQGNSA. The CDR3 DNA reads TGTGCCAGCACCCAGAACAGGGCAGGGGGCAACTATGGCTACACCTTC. Protein: CASTQNRAGGNYGYTF.

The chain combines TRBV5-1 with TRBJ1-2; the D gene is possibly TRBD1 (6 bases). The germline V and J ends were trimmed by 3 bases and 10 bases, with 19 bases remaining between them. In germline, CDR1 is SGHRS, CDR2 YFSETQ. The CDR3 length is 14 residues. The CDR3 sequence: CASSYTSRDINYTF. CDR3 nucleotides: TGCGCCAGCAGCTACACCTCTCGGGACATCAACTACACCTTC.

This clone was seen a handful of times. The J gene is TRBJ1-5, the V gene TRBV19; a possible D gene is TRBD1 (6 bases). Trimming stripped 5 bases from V and 7 bases from J, with 15 bases between. Germline V gene data show CDR1 as LNHDA and CDR2 as SQIVND (reference sequence). The length of the CDR3 is 14 residues. CDR3 nucleotides: TGTGCCAGTAGTGCATCGGGGGGCGGACAGCCCCAGCATTTT. It specifies CASSASGGGQPQHF. The variable domain in full, with the rest retrieved from reference TRBV19 and TRBJ1-5, is DGGITQSPKYLFRKEGQNVTLSCEQNLNHDAMYWYRQDPGQGLRLIYYSQIVNDFQKGDIAEGYSVSREKKESFPLTVTSAQKNPTAFYLCASSASGGGQPQHFGDGTRLSIL.